This TCR beta chain derives from a study of technical replicates of blood from several donors. Produced via immunoSEQ multiplex PCR; TCRdb's table is partial and in-frame only. The repertoire has 65,000 to 85,000 clones, 80% to 95% of them found once; the top ten carry 0.27%. Germline lookup yields CDR1 LNHDA and CDR2 SQIVND (reference sequence). CDR3 length: 16 amino acids. With V trimmed by 4 bases and J by 6 bases, 11 bases remained unmatched. This receptor was identified in a human donor in good health. Sequencing was done on a sample of T cells isolated from PBMCs. The J gene is TRBJ2-7, the V gene TRBV19; 11 bases fit TRBD1. The CDR3 bases are TGTGCCAGTAGTAGGGGGCCAGGACAGGGGGCTGTCGAGCAGTACTTC. It translates to CASSRGPGQGAVEQYF.